This T cell receptor beta chain is drawn from a study of T cell repertoires in cytomegalovirus infection. As for the study in general: TCR beta signatures that were public indicated CMV infection and matching HLA type. Whole-study results and caveats: Cumulative public TCR beta family frequency identified CMV carriers with the relevant HLA.

The CDR3 runs 16 residues. Germline V gives CDR1 MNHEY, CDR2 SVGAGI. V was trimmed by 6 bases and J by 10 bases, leaving 25 bases between them. TCRdb passed the reads through MiXCR, listing each CDR3 protein once. Among a few hundred thousand distinct CDR3 sequences listed, 15% to 20% were seen once. For this clonotype: Its antigen is not identified.

This chain uses TRBV6-5 with TRBJ2-1; D call uncertain. The clonotype comes from a human donor in good health (CMV status not recorded). Some clones in this sample may be carry-over from other donors' samples. Sequenced material: CD8+ T cells from PBMCs. CDR3 amino acids: CASRTDLTGETREQFF. The DNA for the CDR3 is TGTGCCAGCAGGACCGACCTGACTGGAGAGACAAGGGAGCAGTTCTTC.